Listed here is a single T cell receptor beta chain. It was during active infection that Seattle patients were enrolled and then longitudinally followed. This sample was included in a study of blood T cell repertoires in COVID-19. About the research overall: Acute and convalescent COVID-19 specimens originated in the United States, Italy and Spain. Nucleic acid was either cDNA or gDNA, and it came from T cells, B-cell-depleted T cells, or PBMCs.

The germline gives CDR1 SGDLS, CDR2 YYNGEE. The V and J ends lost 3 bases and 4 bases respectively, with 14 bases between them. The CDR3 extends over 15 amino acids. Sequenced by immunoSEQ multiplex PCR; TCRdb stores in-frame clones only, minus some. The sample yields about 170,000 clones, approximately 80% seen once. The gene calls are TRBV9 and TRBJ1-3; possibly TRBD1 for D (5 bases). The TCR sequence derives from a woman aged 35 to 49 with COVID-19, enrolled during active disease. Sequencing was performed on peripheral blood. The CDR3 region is CASSAGQGNGNTIYF. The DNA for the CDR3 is TGTGCCAGCAGCGCAGGTCAGGGTAACGGAAACACCATATATTTT. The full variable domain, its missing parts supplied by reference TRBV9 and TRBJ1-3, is DSGVTQTPKHLITATGQRVTLRCSPRSGDLSVYWYQQSLDQGLQFLIQYYNGEERAKGNILERFSAQQFPDLHSELNLSSLELGDSALYFCASSAGQGNGNTIYFGEGSWLTVV.